Below are 27 T cell receptor beta chains sequenced from a single sample in a study of long-term antiretroviral therapy in people with HIV. Sequencing used immunoSEQ v3.0 at survey level. Using immunoSEQ multiplex PCR, the repertoire was profiled, and TCRdb retains in-frame clones only, with some absent. The sample has 20,000 to 25,000 clones; over 75% are singletons. Material: unsorted PBMCs, obtained 0.3 years after starting antiretroviral therapy. All receptors derive from a man aged 50 or older with HIV.

The chain combines TRBV7-9 with TRBJ1-1; 8 bases align to TRBD1. Trimming removed 6 bases from V and 5 bases from J; junction bases left unmatched: 8. The CDR3 loop spans 14 amino acids. CDR1 is SEHNR, CDR2 FQNEAQ, per germline (reference sequence). CDR3 loop: CASRQTGEGTEAFF. The CDR3 nucleotides read TGTGCCAGCAGACAGACAGGGGAAGGGACTGAAGCTTTCTTT.

This chain connects TRBV5-1 to TRBJ2-7; TRBD1 might be the D (5 bases). This CDR3 region has 15 residues. V lost 0 bases and J 3 bases, leaving 13 bases between the germline ends. From germline, CDR1 is SGHRS and CDR2 YFSETQ. CDR3: CASSLGTPSSYEQYF. In DNA form, the CDR3 reads TGCGCCAGCAGCTTGGGGACACCCTCAAGCTACGAGCAGTACTTC.

The gene calls are TRBV14 and TRBJ2-3; TRBD2 matches at 8 bases. V lost 4 bases to trimming and J lost 4 bases; unmatched junction nucleotides: 10. CDR1 and CDR2 (germline): SGHDN, FVKESK. The CDR3 runs to 16 residues. The CDR3 DNA follows: TGTGCCAGCAGCCCTACTAGCGGCAGACGTGCAGATACGCAGTATTTT. It codes for CASSPTSGRRADTQYF.

This rearrangement joins TRBV4-3 to TRBJ2-7; TRBD1 matches 9 bases. This CDR3 is built from 15 residues. V gave up 4 bases and J gave up 6 bases; unmatched junction bases: 10. CDR1 and CDR2 from the germline V gene are LGHNA and YSLEER. The DNA of the CDR3 is TGCGCCAGCAGCCTCGACAGGGGGTCTTCCCGCGAGCAGTACTTC. Its protein is CASSLDRGSSREQYF.

In its sample, this clone was seen once. The gene calls are TRBV10-3 and TRBJ1-1; TRBD1 matches at 7 bases. After removal of 0 bases from V and 5 bases from J, the junction contained 6 bases not matched to a gene. CDR3 length equals 15 residues. Germline V gene data show CDR1 as ENHRY and CDR2 as SYGVKD. The CDR3 is CAISESYRGNTEAFF. In DNA, the CDR3 is TGTGCCATCAGTGAGTCTTACAGGGGAAATACTGAAGCTTTCTTT.

The rearrangement joins TRBV5-1 to TRBJ2-7; no reliable D call. V lost 2 bases and J 1 base, leaving 7 bases between the germline ends. Germline CDR1 is SGHRS and CDR2 is YFSETQ. The CDR3 covers 13 residues. Here the CDR3 reads CASSLTPSYEQYF. The DNA for the CDR3 is TGCGCCAGCAGCTTAACGCCTTCCTACGAGCAGTACTTC.

This chain uses TRBV5-1 with TRBJ2-7; no definite D call. V was trimmed by 0 bases and J by 6 bases, leaving 7 bases between them. The CDR3 extends over 12 amino acids. Germline loops: CDR1 SGHRS, CDR2 YFSETQ. CDR3 in DNA: TGCGCCAGCAGCTTGGGGACCTTCGAGCAGTACTTC. Amino acid sequence: CASSLGTFEQYF.

The chain recombines TRBV7-9 with TRBJ1-3, with 9 positions matching TRBD1. The V segment lost 1 base and the J segment 0 bases; nucleotides outside the gene matches: 4. This CDR3 has 17 amino acids. Germline assignment: CDR1 SEHNR and CDR2 FQNEAQ (reference sequence). CDR3 in amino acids: CASSLDRGLTSGNTIYF. CDR3 DNA: TGTGCCAGCAGCTTAGACAGGGGGCTCACCTCTGGAAACACCATATATTTT.

V and J are TRBV5-6 and TRBJ2-2; weak D call: TRBD2 (7 bases). Trimming removed 4 bases at V and 4 bases at J, with 14 bases between. The CDR3 covers 15 residues. Looked up from germline, CDR1 is SGHDT and CDR2 is YYEEEE. The CDR3 region has the DNA TGTGCCAGCAGCATCGGGGGCGGGGGCACCGGGGAGCTGTTTTTT. It specifies CASSIGGGGTGELFF.

This chain links TRBV4-1 with TRBJ2-3; 9 bases match TRBD1. Germline lookup yields CDR1 MGHRA and CDR2 YSYEKL. J lost 4 bases, V lost 5 bases, and 10 bases had no gene match. There are 16 residues in the CDR3. In DNA form, the CDR3 reads TGCGCCAGCAGCACCCGACAGGGGGTGAGGGCAGATACGCAGTATTTT. It translates to CASSTRQGVRADTQYF.

This clone was seen a few times. V and J are TRBV4-3 and TRBJ1-3; D uncertain. The CDR3 is 16 amino acids. Trimming pared 0 bases from V and 1 base from J, leaving 10 bases between. Germline loops: CDR1 LGHNA, CDR2 YSLEER. CDR3 DNA: TGCGCCAGCAGCCAAGATACGGACCGTTCTGGAAACACCATATATTTT. Its translation is CASSQDTDRSGNTIYF.

This rearrangement joins TRBV28 to TRBJ1-2; no clear D. V was pared by 4 bases and J by 6 bases, with 3 bases between. The CDR3 covers 10 residues. Germline V gives CDR1 MDHEN, CDR2 SYDVKM. The CDR3: CASSSDGYTF. The CDR3 DNA reads as TGTGCCAGCAGTTCTGATGGCTACACCTTC.

The chain links TRBV18 to TRBJ2-4, with 15 bases matching TRBD2. The CDR3 has 18 residues. Germline lookup yields CDR1 KGHSH and CDR2 LQKENI. V lost 5 bases and J lost 0; bases outside the gene matches: 5. For the CDR3, the DNA is TGTGCCAGCTCAAAAGGACTAGCGGGAGGGGTAGCCAAAAACATTCAGTACTTC. It is translated as CASSKGLAGGVAKNIQYF.

The chain uses TRBV28 and TRBJ2-5; possible D gene TRBD2, 6 bases. V dropped 10 bases and J dropped 5 bases, with 17 bases sitting between them. Germline assignment: CDR1 MDHEN and CDR2 SYDVKM. This CDR3 has 13 amino acids. The CDR3 sequence is CATTRAGWETQYF. Here the CDR3 DNA reads TGTGCCACCACCCGGGCGGGGTGGGAGACCCAGTACTTC.

J is TRBJ1-1 and V is TRBV7-9; 10 positions agree with TRBD1. Germline V CDR1 and CDR2: SEHNR, FQNEAQ (reference sequence). Trimming at V came to 1 base and at J to 5 bases, leaving 7 bases not matched to a gene. CDR3 length equals 16 residues. The chain's CDR3 is CASSLGGTGEGTEAFF. Here the CDR3 DNA reads TGTGCCAGCAGCTTAGGTGGGACAGGGGAAGGAACTGAAGCTTTCTTT. Using reference TRBV7-9 and TRBJ1-1 for the parts outside the CDR3, the full variable domain is DTGVSQNPRHKITKRGQNVTFRCDPISEHNRLYWYRQTLGQGPEFLTYFQNEAQLEKSRLLSDRFSAERPKGSFSTLEIQRTEQGDSAMYLCASSLGGTGEGTEAFFGQGTRLTVV.

The chain uses TRBV5-4 and TRBJ2-7; no clear D. The V gene lost 4 bases and the J gene lost 5 bases, with 16 bases spanning the gap. The CDR3 covers 14 residues. In germline, CDR1 is SGHNT, CDR2 YYREEE (reference sequence). As DNA, the CDR3 is TGTGCCAGCAGCATCGGTCCTACCGGCGACGAGCAGTACTTC. This gives the protein CASSIGPTGDEQYF.

The chain employs TRBV7-2 and TRBJ2-1, with 8 bases fitting TRBD1. V shed 1 base, J shed 9 bases, and the junction held 5 bases outside the gene matches. The CDR3 totals 14 residues. Germline CDR1 reads SGHTA; CDR2 reads FQGNSA. The CDR3: CASSLEGQGFEQFF. In DNA, the CDR3 is TGTGCCAGCAGCTTAGAAGGACAGGGCTTTGAGCAGTTCTTC.

The CDR3 sequence is CASSRSREEMRGNQPQHF. CDR3 in DNA: TGTGCCAGCAGTCGGTCTCGGGAGGAGATGAGAGGCAATCAGCCCCAGCATTTT. V and J are TRBV27 and TRBJ1-5, with D unresolved. CDR1 is MNHEY and CDR2 is SMNVEV in the germline V gene (reference sequence). V lost 5 bases and J 2 bases, leaving 22 bases between the germline ends. The CDR3 is made up of 18 amino acids.

In this sample, this clone turned up a few times. The chain combines TRBV4-3 with TRBJ2-1, with 10 bases that match TRBD2. The CDR3 length is 16 residues. Germline values: CDR1 LGHNA, CDR2 YSLEER. The junction had 8 bases not matched to a gene; V was cut back by 2 bases and J by 7 bases. CDR3 DNA: TGCGCCAGCAGCCAAAACCCGGGACTAGCGTCAAATGAGCAGTTCTTC. Translated: CASSQNPGLASNEQFF.

The rearrangement uses TRBV28 and TRBJ2-5, with 10 positions matching TRBD1. The germline V gene has CDR1 MDHEN and CDR2 SYDVKM. This CDR3 spans 14 amino acids. Losses at the gene ends were 5 bases for V and 5 bases for J; bases not matched to a gene: 5. In DNA, the CDR3 is TGTGCCAGCAGTACCAGGACAGGGGGGGAGACCCAGTACTTC. Residues: CASSTRTGGETQYF.

This clone was counted only a few times. The chain uses TRBV4-3 and TRBJ2-2; D remains unclear. Trimming took 0 bases from V and 3 from J, leaving 17 bases between them. There are 18 residues in the CDR3. Germline-derived CDR1 and CDR2 are LGHNA and YSLEER. The CDR3 DNA follows: TGCGCCAGCAGCCAAGATACGGTAGACTCCCCATACACCGGGGAGCTGTTTTTT. Amino acids: CASSQDTVDSPYTGELFF.

The chain recombines TRBV5-1 with TRBJ2-2; D unresolved. The CDR3 is 17 residues long. The V end was cut by 0 bases, the J end by 2 bases, with 14 bases between. CDR1 SGHRS and CDR2 YFSETQ come from the germline V gene. CDR3 in amino acids: CASSLAPALGNTGELFF. The CDR3 DNA is TGCGCCAGCAGCTTGGCCCCGGCTTTGGGTAACACCGGGGAGCTGTTTTTT.

The V call is TRBV4-3, the J call TRBJ2-7; 10 positions agree with TRBD1. J gave up 0 bases and V 4 bases, and 9 bases lay outside the gene matches. Germline CDR1 is LGHNA and CDR2 is YSLEER. The CDR3 runs 17 residues. The CDR3 nucleotides read TGCGCCAGCAGCCGCGGGACAGGGGTCCCGAGCTCCTACGAGCAGTACTTC. This translates into CASSRGTGVPSSYEQYF.

The chain joins TRBV11-3 to TRBJ2-7; D is ambiguous. The CDR3 is made up of 12 amino acids. Looked up from germline, CDR1 is SGHNT and CDR2 is YENEEA. Trimming took 0 bases from V and 6 from J, leaving 6 bases between them. The CDR3 is CASSLDPFEQYF. As DNA, the CDR3 is TGTGCCAGCAGCTTAGATCCATTCGAGCAGTACTTC.

The chain uses TRBV25-1 and TRBJ2-1; D unresolved. Germline loops: CDR1 MGHDK, CDR2 SYGVNS. The CDR3 runs 14 residues. V gave up 2 bases and J gave up 5 bases, with 10 bases separating them. The CDR3 loop reads CASSEQYRNNEQFF. The CDR3 DNA is TGTGCCAGCAGTGAACAGTACCGTAACAATGAGCAGTTCTTC.

The chain is built from TRBV5-1 and TRBJ2-1, with 12 bases identical to TRBD2. CDR1 is SGHRS and CDR2 is YFSETQ in the germline V gene. This CDR3 has 15 amino acids. The J segment lost 15 bases and the V segment lost 0 bases, leaving 10 bases of the junction unmatched. The CDR3: CASSLGLAGLAGAFF. In DNA form, the CDR3 reads TGCGCCAGCAGCTTGGGACTAGCGGGACTAGCGGGCGCGTTCTTC.

The J gene is TRBJ2-7, the V gene TRBV10-1, with 10 nucleotides matching TRBD2. Germline V gene sequence: CDR1 WNHNN, CDR2 SYGVQD (reference sequence). V trimming: 5 bases; J trimming: 6 bases; junction bases outside the gene matches: 13. The CDR3 has 16 residues. In DNA form, the CDR3 reads TGCGCCAGCAGTCCCGGTCCCGGGACTAGCGAAAGCGAGCAGTACTTC. It is translated as CASSPGPGTSESEQYF.